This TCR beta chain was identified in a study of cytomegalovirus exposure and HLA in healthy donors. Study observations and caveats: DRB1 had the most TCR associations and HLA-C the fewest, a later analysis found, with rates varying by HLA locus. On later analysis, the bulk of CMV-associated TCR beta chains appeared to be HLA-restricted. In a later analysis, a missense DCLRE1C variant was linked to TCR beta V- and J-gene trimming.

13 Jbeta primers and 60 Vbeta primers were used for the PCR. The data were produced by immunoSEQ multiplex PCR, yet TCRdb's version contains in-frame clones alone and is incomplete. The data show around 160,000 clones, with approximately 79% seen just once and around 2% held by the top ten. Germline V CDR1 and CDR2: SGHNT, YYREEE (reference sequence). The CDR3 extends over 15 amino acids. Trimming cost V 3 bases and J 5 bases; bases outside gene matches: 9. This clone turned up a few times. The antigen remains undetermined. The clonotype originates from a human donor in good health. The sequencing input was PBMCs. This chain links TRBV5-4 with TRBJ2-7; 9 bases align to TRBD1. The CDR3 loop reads CASSSAGTGFHEQYF. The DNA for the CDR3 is TGTGCCAGCAGCTCGGCCGGGACAGGGTTTCACGAGCAGTACTTC.